This T cell receptor beta chain was sequenced in a study of blood T cell repertoires in COVID-19. Some clones are missing from TCRdb's copy, which holds only in-frame ones; the method was immunoSEQ multiplex PCR. The sample has some 530,000 clones, approximately 91% seen once; the top ten hold around 8%. The participants were between about 18 and 90 years old and came from about two dozen US areas. The receptor was derived from an older woman who had recovered from COVID-19. The sequenced sample consisted of PBMCs or T cells enriched from blood (not recorded which).

CDR3 amino acids: CASSKGKGTGGNTEAFF. In DNA, the CDR3 is TGTGCCAGCAGCAAAGGAAAAGGGACAGGGGGAAACACTGAAGCTTTCTTT. The gene calls are TRBV21-1 and TRBJ1-1; the D segment call TRBD1 is taken from the table without a DNA check. TRBV21-1 represents a pseudogene. The CDR3 length is 17 residues.